A single sample gave rise to the 16 T cell receptor beta chains below, sequenced in a study of breast tumors, draining lymph nodes, adjacent tissues. MiXCR, run by TCRdb on the multiplex PCR reads, gives a single entry per CDR3 protein. The sample consists of tens of thousands of distinct CDR3 sequences, almost 70% of them appearing once. Source material: tumor-adjacent breast tissue. Receptor source: a female donor with breast cancer. Some clones in this sample may be carry-over from other donors' samples.

This clonotype came up once. The chain combines TRBV20-1 with TRBJ1-6; no firm D call. The germline V gene has CDR1 DFQATT and CDR2 SNEGSKA (reference sequence). V was cut by 5 bases and J by 8 bases, with 13 bases left in between. The CDR3 loop spans 13 amino acids. CDR3 protein: CSAGQTEDSPLHF. CDR3 bases: TGCAGTGCTGGGCAAACAGAGGATTCACCCCTCCACTTT.

The chain uses TRBV20-1 and TRBJ2-7; the match to TRBD1 covers 9 bases. This CDR3 region has 14 residues. J gave up 0 bases and V 5 bases, and 5 bases lay outside the gene matches. Germline lookup yields CDR1 DFQATT and CDR2 SNEGSKA (reference sequence). The DNA for the CDR3 is TGCAGTGCTCAGACAGGGGGATTCTCCTACGAGCAGTACTTC. Translating gives CSAQTGGFSYEQYF.

With regard to this clonotype: This may come from a read error, since a much larger clone is one base off. The chain carries TRBV24-1 and TRBJ2-3; D remains ambiguous. Trimming removed 2 bases from V and 0 bases from J, with 11 bases in between. This CDR3 has 16 residues. Germline lookup yields CDR1 KGHDR and CDR2 SFDVKD. The CDR3 sequence: CATSDSLGTSTDTQYF. Written as DNA, the CDR3 is TGTGCCACCAGTGATTCGCTCGGTACTAGCACAGATACGCAGTATTTT.

In this sample, this clonotype turned up many times. The V and J genes are TRBV25-1 and TRBJ1-4; D may be TRBD1 (5 bases). This CDR3 has 15 amino acids. Trimming pared 0 bases from V and 8 bases from J, leaving 13 bases between. Germline V lookup: CDR1 MGHDK, CDR2 SYGVNS. DNA of the CDR3: TGTGCCAGCAGTGAATACGGCAGGGATATGGAAAAACTGTTTTTT. Translating gives CASSEYGRDMEKLFF. Based on the CDR3 plus reference TRBV25-1 and TRBJ1-4, the full variable domain is EADIYQTPRYLVIGTGKKITLECSQTMGHDKMYWYQQDPGMELHLIHYSYGVNSTEKGDLSSESTVSRIRTEHFPLTLESARPSHTSQYLCASSEYGRDMEKLFFGSGTQLSVL.

This clonotype ranks as medium-sized. The chain carries TRBV12-3 or TRBV12-4 and TRBJ1-5; D is undetermined. The CDR3 is made up of 14 amino acids. V lost 7 bases, J lost 0 bases, and 10 bases lay in between. Here the CDR3 DNA reads TGTGCCAGCACTATCGACACTAGCAATCAGCCCCAGCATTTT. This encodes CASTIDTSNQPQHF.

This rearrangement joins TRBV10-3 to TRBJ1-6; 8 bases align to TRBD1. Germline V lookup: CDR1 ENHRY, CDR2 SYGVKD. The CDR3 spans 17 residues. With V trimmed by 0 bases and J by 7 bases, 8 bases remained unmatched. CDR3 sequence (DNA): TGTGCCATCAGTGAGTCAGGAACGGGACAGGAAAATTCACCCCTCCACTTT. The encoded protein is CAISESGTGQENSPLHF.

By sample share, this clonotype is medium-sized. The V and J genes are TRBV11-3 and TRBJ2-3; 7 positions match TRBD2. The CDR3 is 14 residues long. Trimming cost V 4 bases and J 4 bases; bases outside gene matches: 5. The V gene's germline CDR1 is SGHNT and CDR2 YENEEA. The CDR3 sequence is CASSSRLAPDTQYF. CDR3 coding DNA: TGTGCCAGCAGCTCCCGACTAGCTCCAGATACGCAGTATTTT.

The rearrangement uses TRBV11-3 and TRBJ2-1; 11 bases line up with TRBD1. The CDR3 length is 17 residues. Per the germline V gene, CDR1 is SGHNT and CDR2 is YENEEA. The V gene end was trimmed by 0 bases and the J gene end by 4 bases; junction bases not matched to a gene: 5. The CDR3 protein is CASSLEVGTGGYNEQFF. Written as DNA, the CDR3 is TGTGCCAGCAGCTTAGAGGTTGGGACAGGGGGATACAATGAGCAGTTCTTC.

This clonotype was picked up one time. A read error is likely, as this CDR3 ends without the conserved phenylalanine or tryptophan. No DNA is shown, since the ends of the CDR3 on it are uncertain; the CDR3 is the one TCRdb lists. The J gene is TRBJ1-6, the V gene TRBV3-1. The CDR3 totals 11 residues, both ends included. The V gene's germline CDR1 is LGHDT and CDR2 YNNKEL (reference sequence). The CDR3 loop is CASSQDAPSTS.

The chain has TRBV3-1 and TRBJ2-7; TRBD2 aligns across 9 bases. CDR1 is LGHDT, CDR2 YNNKEL, per germline (reference sequence). V shed 3 bases, J shed 6 bases, and the junction held 6 bases outside the gene matches. This CDR3 has 14 amino acids. CDR3 residues: CASSQFLAGSEQYF. In DNA form, the CDR3 reads TGTGCCAGCAGCCAGTTTCTAGCGGGAAGCGAGCAGTACTTC.

The chain couples TRBV29-1 to TRBJ2-7; 8 bases line up with TRBD2. The CDR3 is 12 residues long. The J segment lost 3 bases and the V segment lost 4 bases, leaving 2 bases of the junction unmatched. From germline, CDR1 is SQVTM and CDR2 ANQGSEA. The CDR3 DNA reads TGCAGCGTTGGTACTAGCGGCTACGAGCAGTACTTC. Translated: CSVGTSGYEQYF.

This clonotype has just one count. The J gene is TRBJ2-2, the V gene TRBV5-1; 7 positions match TRBD2. Germline V gives CDR1 SGHRS, CDR2 YFSETQ. The CDR3 is 15 residues long. J lost 5 bases, V lost 5 bases, and 9 bases had no gene match. CDR3 DNA: TGCGCCAGCAGGCCTAGCGGAGGGTCGACCGGGGAGCTGTTTTTT. This translates into CASRPSGGSTGELFF.

This rearrangement joins TRBV7-8 to TRBJ2-7; possibly TRBD2 for D (5 bases). Germline CDR1 and CDR2: SGHVS and FQNEAQ. Trimming took 5 bases from V and 0 from J, leaving 17 bases between them. The length of the CDR3 is 16 residues. CDR3 DNA: TGTGCCAGCAGCCAAAGGGAGAGTCCGCTCTCCTACGAGCAGTACTTC. It translates to CASSQRESPLSYEQYF.

This sequence joins TRBV5-4 and TRBJ2-1, with a tentative D call TRBD2 (6 bases). This CDR3 contains 14 residues. V was trimmed by 5 bases and J by 6 bases, leaving 15 bases between them. Germline V lookup: CDR1 SGHNT, CDR2 YYREEE (reference sequence). CDR3 residues: CASSPGRLVNEQFF. CDR3 bases: TGTGCCAGCAGTCCGGGGCGACTAGTCAATGAGCAGTTCTTC.

This clonotype is medium-sized (0.01 to 0.1%) by share. The gene calls are TRBV2 and TRBJ2-7, with TRBD1 as a possible D gene (5 bases). V was clipped by 6 bases and J by 4 bases, with 10 bases between them. The CDR3 loop spans 12 amino acids. Germline CDR1 and CDR2: SNHLY and FYNNEI. In DNA form, the CDR3 reads TGTGCCAGCAGGCAGACAGAATACGAGCAGTACTTC. Its translation is CASRQTEYEQYF.

The chain carries TRBV4-2 and TRBJ2-3; possibly TRBD2 for D (6 bases). There are 17 residues in the CDR3. Germline assignment: CDR1 LGHNA and CDR2 YNFKEQ. Trimming left V 1 base short and J 0 bases short, with 14 bases between. The CDR3 DNA follows: TGTGCCAGCAGCCAAGGGGCCGGTAGCGGAAGCACAGATACGCAGTATTTT. Translated, it gives CASSQGAGSGSTDTQYF.